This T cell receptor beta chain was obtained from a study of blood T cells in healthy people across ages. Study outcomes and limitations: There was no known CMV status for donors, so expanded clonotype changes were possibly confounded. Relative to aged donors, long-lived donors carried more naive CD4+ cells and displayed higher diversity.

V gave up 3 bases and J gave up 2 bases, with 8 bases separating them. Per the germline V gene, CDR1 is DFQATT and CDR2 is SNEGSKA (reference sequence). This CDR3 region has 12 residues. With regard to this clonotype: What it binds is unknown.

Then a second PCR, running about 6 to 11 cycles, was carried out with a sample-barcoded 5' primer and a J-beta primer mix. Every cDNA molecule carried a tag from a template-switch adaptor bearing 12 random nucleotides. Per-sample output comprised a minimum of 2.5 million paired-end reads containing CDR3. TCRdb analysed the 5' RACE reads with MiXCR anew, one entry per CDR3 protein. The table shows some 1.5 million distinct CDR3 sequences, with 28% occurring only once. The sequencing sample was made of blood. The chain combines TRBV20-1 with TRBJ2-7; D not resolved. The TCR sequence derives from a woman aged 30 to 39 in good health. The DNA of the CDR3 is TGCAGTGCTAGTCAAGAAGCCTACGAGCAGTACTTC. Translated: CSASQEAYEQYF.